This T cell receptor beta chain was found in a study of blood T cell repertoires in COVID-19. Study-wide background: T cells, B-cell-depleted T cells, or PBMCs supplied cDNA or gDNA.

Produced via immunoSEQ multiplex PCR; TCRdb's table is partial and in-frame only. The data hold 410,000 or so clones, with around 89% observed a single time. There are 11 residues in the CDR3. V lost 7 bases, J lost 3 bases, and 2 bases stayed unmatched. Germline V gene data show CDR1 as GTSNPN and CDR2 as SVGIG (reference sequence). Followed longitudinally, the Seattle patients had been enrolled during active infection. The specimen was peripheral blood. This receptor was obtained from a woman aged 40-49 years with COVID-19, enrolled during active disease. The V gene is TRBV30, the J gene TRBJ2-5; 7 positions agree with TRBD1. The CDR3 protein is CASQGEETQYF. In DNA, the CDR3 is TGTGCCTCCCAGGGGGAAGAGACCCAGTACTTC.